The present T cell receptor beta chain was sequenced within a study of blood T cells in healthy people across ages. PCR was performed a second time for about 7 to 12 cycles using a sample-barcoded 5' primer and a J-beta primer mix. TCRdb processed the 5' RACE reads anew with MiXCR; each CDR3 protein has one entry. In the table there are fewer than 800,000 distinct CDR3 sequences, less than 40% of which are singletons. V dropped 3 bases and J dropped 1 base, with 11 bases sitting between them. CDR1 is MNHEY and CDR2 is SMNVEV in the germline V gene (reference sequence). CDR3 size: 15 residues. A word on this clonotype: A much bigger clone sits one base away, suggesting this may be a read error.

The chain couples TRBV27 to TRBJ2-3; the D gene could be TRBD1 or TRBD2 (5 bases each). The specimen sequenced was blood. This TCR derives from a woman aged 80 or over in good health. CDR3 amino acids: CASSLGERGTDTQYF. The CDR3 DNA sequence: TGTGCCAGCAGTTTGGGGGAAAGAGGCACAGATACGCAGTATTTT.